These 9 T cell receptor beta chains came from one sample sequenced in a study of cytomegalovirus exposure and HLA in healthy donors. The PCR used 60 Vbeta and 13 Jbeta primers. Sequenced by immunoSEQ multiplex PCR; TCRdb stores in-frame clones only, minus some. This sample has about 120,000 clones, with 50% to 75% found just once. The sample consisted of PBMCs. These receptors came from a woman in her thirties or forties in good health and CMV-seropositive.

The chain has TRBV6-1 and TRBJ2-1; TRBD2 matches 8 bases. Germline CDR1 and CDR2: MNHNS and SASEGT. The CDR3 length is 16 residues. Trimming took 0 bases from V and 6 from J; bases not matched to a gene: 7. In nucleotides, the CDR3 is TGTGCCAGCAGTGAAGCGCCGGGAGGGCCGTTCAATGAGCAGTTCTTC. It codes for CASSEAPGGPFNEQFF.

The chain joins TRBV28 to TRBJ2-3; D uncertain. The CDR3 length is 15 residues. Between the trimmed V and J ends, which lost 0 bases and 0 bases, there was a span of 7 bases. Germline assignment: CDR1 MDHEN and CDR2 SYDVKM. CDR3 bases: TGTGCCAGCAGTTTATGGGGCACTAGCACAGATACGCAGTATTTT. It encodes CASSLWGTSTDTQYF.

This clone was seen once. The V gene is TRBV18, the J gene TRBJ1-1; weak D call: TRBD1 (5 bases). Germline V CDR1 and CDR2: KGHSH, LQKENI. This CDR3 has 16 residues. Trimming cost V 0 bases and J 1 base, with 12 bases left between them. The DNA for the CDR3 is TGTGCCAGCTCACCACCCTCGGGCAGGGAGAACACTGAAGCTTTCTTT. Its translation is CASSPPSGRENTEAFF.

CDR3 coding DNA: TGCGCCAGCAGCATGGACGGTAATAATGAAAAACTGTTTTTT. It encodes CASSMDGNNEKLFF. This chain joins TRBV5-1 and TRBJ1-4; D is unresolved. The V and J ends lost 4 bases and 4 bases respectively, with 11 bases between them. This CDR3 spans 14 amino acids. Germline CDR1 SGHRS, CDR2 YFSETQ.

The CDR3 protein is CASNAGGFTGELFF. CDR3 nucleotide sequence: TGTGCCAGCAATGCAGGAGGGTTCACCGGGGAGCTGTTTTTT. This chain links TRBV5-6 with TRBJ2-2, with a weak D call TRBD2 (6 bases). V was clipped by 6 bases and J by 4 bases, with 13 bases between them. This CDR3 region has 14 residues. From germline, CDR1 is SGHDT and CDR2 YYEEEE.

This clone came up once. The chain joins TRBV29-1 to TRBJ1-1; no definite D call. The germline V and J ends were trimmed by 7 bases and 9 bases, with 9 bases remaining between them. Germline CDR1 reads SQVTM; CDR2 reads ANQGSEA. The CDR3 spans 9 residues. This chain's CDR3 is CSAGVKAFF. The CDR3 DNA is TGCAGCGCCGGGGTCAAAGCTTTCTTT.

The chain combines TRBV4-1 with TRBJ2-7, with 13 bases that match TRBD2. V lost 0 bases and J lost 2; bases outside the gene matches: 10. The CDR3 totals 19 residues. Germline V CDR1 and CDR2: MGHRA, YSYEKL. DNA of the CDR3: TGCGCCAGCAGCCAAGATAGCCCCGGACTAGCGGGAGTTCCCTACGAGCAGTACTTC. Its protein is CASSQDSPGLAGVPYEQYF.

The chain is built from TRBV4-1 and TRBJ2-5; D is ambiguous. Trimming removed 0 bases from V and 11 bases from J, with 25 bases in between. The CDR3 length is 17 residues. Germline-derived CDR1 and CDR2 are MGHRA and YSYEKL. Here the CDR3 DNA reads TGCGCCAGCAGCCAAGATCTATTGGATGGCGGATCTACTGAGCAGTACTTC. This encodes CASSQDLLDGGSTEQYF.

This chain joins TRBV6-1 and TRBJ2-7, with 10 bases aligning to TRBD1. The CDR3 spans 15 residues. Germline CDR1 is MNHNS and CDR2 is SASEGT. V lost 4 bases to trimming and J lost 3 bases; unmatched junction nucleotides: 6. The CDR3 region is CASSVWDRGHYEQYF. The CDR3 region has the DNA TGTGCCAGCAGTGTTTGGGACAGGGGCCACTACGAGCAGTACTTC.